These 20 T cell receptor beta chains were all obtained from the same sample, sequenced in a study of blood T cell repertoires in COVID-19. Repertoires were generated with immunoSEQ multiplex PCR, while TCRdb's copy carries only in-frame clones and drops some. The sample comprises roughly 91,000 clones, 76% of which are singletons, and roughly 7.3% rests with the top ten. Material for sequencing was peripheral blood. These receptors were collected from a man between 65 and 85 years old with acute or convalescent COVID-19.

This rearrangement joins TRBV7-2 to TRBJ2-1, with 10 bases fitting TRBD2. Looked up from germline, CDR1 is SGHTA and CDR2 is FQGNSA. This CDR3 region has 13 residues. Trimming removed 2 bases from V and 10 bases from J; junction bases left unmatched: 2. The CDR3 DNA reads TGTGCCAGCAGCTTAATGACTAGCGGGGAGCAGTTCTTC. Protein sequence: CASSLMTSGEQFF.

The chain is built from TRBV15 and TRBJ1-2; D might be TRBD1 (5 bases). Trimming cost V 1 base and J 5 bases, with 17 bases left between them. The CDR3 sequence is 16 residues long. Germline V gene data show CDR1 as LNHNV and CDR2 as YYDKDF (reference sequence). The CDR3 spells CATSRGSGLRSYGYTF. CDR3 coding DNA: TGTGCCACCAGCAGAGGGTCAGGGCTCCGTTCATATGGCTACACCTTC.

The rearrangement uses TRBV6-1 and TRBJ1-6; D remains ambiguous. The CDR3 is 13 residues long. The V gene's germline CDR1 is MNHNS and CDR2 SASEGT. V shed 7 bases and J shed 10 bases, with 14 bases lying between them. The CDR3 is CASNPGLASPLHF. The CDR3 DNA reads TGTGCCAGCAACCCGGGTCTGGCCTCACCCCTCCACTTT.

A single count supports this clone. V and J are TRBV7-8 and TRBJ1-2; TRBD1 agrees at 8 bases. CDR1 SGHVS and CDR2 FQNEAQ come from the germline V gene. The CDR3 sequence is 13 residues long. J lost 6 bases, V lost 5 bases, and 5 bases had no gene match. The CDR3 bases are TGTGCCAGCAGCGGGGGACAGGCCCATGGCTACACCTTC. Amino acid sequence: CASSGGQAHGYTF.

This sequence joins TRBV28 and TRBJ1-2, with 7 bases lining up with TRBD1. The CDR3 has 14 amino acids. The V gene's germline CDR1 is MDHEN and CDR2 SYDVKM. J gave up 3 bases and V 5 bases, and 6 bases lay outside the gene matches. The CDR3 here is CASSPAGTDYGYTF. The CDR3 DNA follows: TGTGCCAGCAGTCCGGCCGGGACAGACTATGGCTACACCTTC.

The chain links TRBV7-9 to TRBJ1-1, with 8 nucleotides matching TRBD1. Trimming at V came to 0 bases and at J to 2 bases, leaving 8 bases not matched to a gene. There are 17 residues in the CDR3. Germline CDR1 and CDR2: SEHNR and FQNEAQ (reference sequence). DNA of the CDR3: TGTGCCAGCAGCTTAGCGGGCATACAGGGGGGAAACACTGAAGCTTTCTTT. Translated: CASSLAGIQGGNTEAFF.

V is TRBV5-1 and J is TRBJ2-3; 10 bases are shared with TRBD2. The length of the CDR3 is 17 residues. Germline assignment: CDR1 SGHRS and CDR2 YFSETQ. V gave up 1 base and J gave up 3 bases; unmatched junction bases: 8. The CDR3 region is CASSLTAGGLGTDTQYF. Written as DNA, the CDR3 is TGCGCCAGCAGCTTGACAGCGGGGGGGCTTGGGACAGATACGCAGTATTTT. The variable domain in full, with the rest retrieved from reference TRBV5-1 and TRBJ2-3, is KAGVTQTPRYLIKTRGQQVTLSCSPISGHRSVSWYQQTPGQGLQFLFEYFSETQRNKGNFPGRFSGRQFSNSRSEMNVSTLELGDSALYLCASSLTAGGLGTDTQYFGPGTRLTVL.

The rearrangement uses TRBV5-6 and TRBJ2-7, with a weak D call TRBD2 (5 bases). The ends were cut back, 2 bases at V and 6 bases at J, with 15 bases in the middle. The CDR3 totals 14 residues. CDR1 is SGHDT, CDR2 YYEEEE, per germline. The CDR3 reads CASSFGTSGGEQYF. The CDR3 DNA sequence: TGTGCCAGCAGCTTTGGTACTAGTGGTGGCGAGCAGTACTTC.

The chain joins TRBV28 to TRBJ2-5; the match to TRBD1 covers 11 bases. The germline gives CDR1 MDHEN, CDR2 SYDVKM. V was pared by 4 bases and J by 4 bases, with 5 bases of the junction left unmatched. This CDR3 contains 15 residues. CDR3 loop: CASSSSGTGGETQYF. In DNA, the CDR3 is TGTGCCAGCAGTTCGTCCGGGACAGGGGGAGAGACCCAGTACTTC.

The CDR3 sequence: CASSRLGDRVAGANVLTF. The DNA for the CDR3 is TGTGCCAGCAGCCGCCTCGGGGACAGGGTCGCTGGGGCCAACGTCCTGACTTTC. The chain combines TRBV7-9 with TRBJ2-6; 9 bases map to TRBD1. With 5 bases clipped from V and 2 bases from J, the junction kept 10 bases outside the gene matches. CDR3 size: 18 residues. Germline V gene data show CDR1 as SEHNR and CDR2 as FQNEAQ (reference sequence).

This clone has a single count. The genes are TRBV21-1 and TRBJ2-7; whether TRBD1, the table's D call, matches the DNA was not checked. TRBV21-1 is an annotated pseudogene. This CDR3 region has 16 residues. The CDR3 sequence is CASSNPSRDSSYEQYF. CDR3 sequence (DNA): TGTGCCAGCAGCAATCCGTCGCGAGACAGCTCCTACGAGCAGTACTTC.

This clone was seen a single time. The CDR3 here is CATSPEIGVYNEQFF. For the CDR3, the DNA is TGTGCCACCAGCCCAGAGATCGGAGTTTACAATGAGCAGTTCTTC. V usage is TRBV15 and J usage is TRBJ2-1; D is unresolved. CDR3 length: 15 residues. Germline CDR1 and CDR2: LNHNV and YYDKDF (reference sequence). V lost 5 bases to trimming and J lost 4 bases, with 15 bases between them.

In DNA, the CDR3 is TGTGCCAGCAGCCCTCTGAGCGTGGCGGGGGGTTCATATACGCAGTATTTT. Its protein is CASSPLSVAGGSYTQYF. The chain carries TRBV7-9 and TRBJ2-3, with 8 bases identical to TRBD2. Germline V lookup: CDR1 SEHNR, CDR2 FQNEAQ (reference sequence). J lost 7 bases, V lost 5 bases, and 17 bases had no gene match. This CDR3 is built from 17 residues.

CDR3 protein: CSVVSGRGTGELFF. Here the CDR3 DNA reads TGCAGCGTTGTCAGCGGGAGGGGGACCGGGGAGCTGTTTTTT. V is TRBV29-1 and J is TRBJ2-2; 10 bases are shared with TRBD2. The trim removed 4 bases at V and 5 bases at J, leaving 4 bases unmatched. The CDR3 sequence is 14 residues long. The germline V gene encodes CDR1 SQVTM and CDR2 ANQGSEA.

The V gene is TRBV14, the J gene TRBJ2-7; possible D gene TRBD1, 5 bases. The CDR3 length is 13 residues. Trimming shortened V by 5 bases and J by 3 bases, and 11 bases separated the two germline ends. CDR1 and CDR2 (germline): SGHDN, FVKESK. The CDR3 spells CASSDNRIYEQYF. CDR3 DNA sequence: TGTGCCAGCAGCGATAACAGGATCTACGAGCAGTACTTC.

V gene TRBV5-1 combines with J gene TRBJ1-6, with D uncertain. CDR1 and CDR2 (germline): SGHRS, YFSETQ. Trimming removed 1 base at V and 7 bases at J, with 21 bases between. There are 18 residues in the CDR3. The CDR3 is CASSLRPPEVARNSPLHF. The CDR3 nucleotides read TGCGCCAGCAGCTTGAGGCCTCCAGAAGTGGCTAGGAATTCACCCCTCCACTTT.

The CDR3 reads CASSAGGGTGRSFFLEQYF. Here the CDR3 DNA reads TGTGCCAGCAGTGCTGGGGGTGGGACAGGGAGAAGCTTTTTTTTGGAGCAGTACTTC. The J gene is TRBJ2-7, the V gene TRBV9, with 9 positions matching TRBD1. Trimming cost V 5 bases and J 7 bases; bases outside gene matches: 25. CDR3 length: 19 amino acids. Looked up from germline, CDR1 is SGDLS and CDR2 is YYNGEE.

The chain carries TRBV6-1 and TRBJ1-5, with D unclear. Germline CDR1 and CDR2: MNHNS and SASEGT. The CDR3 runs to 14 residues. The V and J ends lost 0 bases and 7 bases respectively, with 10 bases between them. The CDR3 DNA is TGTGCCAGCAGTGAAGCGATCGGGAGACAGCCCCAGCATTTT. Amino acid sequence: CASSEAIGRQPQHF.

This chain joins TRBV7-9 and TRBJ1-2, with D unresolved. V was pared by 1 base and J by 0 bases, with 6 bases between. The CDR3 sequence is 14 residues long. Per the germline V gene, CDR1 is SEHNR and CDR2 is FQNEAQ (reference sequence). Here the CDR3 DNA reads TGTGCCAGCAGCTTAGAACCTACTAACTATGGCTACACCTTC. This codes for CASSLEPTNYGYTF.

The chain is built from TRBV9 and TRBJ2-7; 11 nucleotides line up with TRBD2. V lost 0 bases to trimming and J lost 3 bases; unmatched junction nucleotides: 2. CDR1 is SGDLS and CDR2 is YYNGEE in the germline V gene. The CDR3 runs to 15 residues. The CDR3 bases are TGTGCCAGCAGCGTAGTTGGACTAGCGGGCTACGAGCAGTACTTC. This gives the protein CASSVVGLAGYEQYF.